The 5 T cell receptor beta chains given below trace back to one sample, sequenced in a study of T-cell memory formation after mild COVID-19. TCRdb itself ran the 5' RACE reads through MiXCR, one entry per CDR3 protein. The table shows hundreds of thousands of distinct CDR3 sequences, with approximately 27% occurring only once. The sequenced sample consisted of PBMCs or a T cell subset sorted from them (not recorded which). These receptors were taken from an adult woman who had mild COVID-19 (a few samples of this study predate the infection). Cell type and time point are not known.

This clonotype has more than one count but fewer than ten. CDR3 protein: CASSPKVWLAGGFTNEQFF. CDR3 in DNA: TGTGCCAGCAGCCCCAAGGTTTGGCTAGCGGGAGGTTTTACGAATGAGCAGTTCTTC. The chain carries TRBV7-9 and TRBJ2-1, with 11 nucleotides matching TRBD2. The ends lost 5 bases at V and 7 bases at J; junction bases unmatched: 19. The germline gives CDR1 SEHNR, CDR2 FQNEAQ (reference sequence). CDR3 length: 19 amino acids.

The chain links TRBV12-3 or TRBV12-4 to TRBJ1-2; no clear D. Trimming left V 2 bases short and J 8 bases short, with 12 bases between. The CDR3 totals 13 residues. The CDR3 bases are TGTGCCAGCAGTTTACGGGGAAATGGCGGCTACACCTTC. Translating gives CASSLRGNGGYTF.

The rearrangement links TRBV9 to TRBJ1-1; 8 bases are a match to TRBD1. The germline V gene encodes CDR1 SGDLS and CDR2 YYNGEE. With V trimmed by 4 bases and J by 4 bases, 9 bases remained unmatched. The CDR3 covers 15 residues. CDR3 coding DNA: TGTGCCAGCAGCTCAAGCCCGACAGGGGTCACTGAAGCTTTCTTT. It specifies CASSSSPTGVTEAFF.

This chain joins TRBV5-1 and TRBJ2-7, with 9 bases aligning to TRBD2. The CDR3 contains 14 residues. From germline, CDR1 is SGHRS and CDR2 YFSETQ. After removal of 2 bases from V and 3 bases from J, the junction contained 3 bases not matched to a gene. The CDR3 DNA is TGCGCCAGCAGCTTAGGGACTAGCAACTACGAGCAGTACTTC. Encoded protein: CASSLGTSNYEQYF. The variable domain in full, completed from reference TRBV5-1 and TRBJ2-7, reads KAGVTQTPRYLIKTRGQQVTLSCSPISGHRSVSWYQQTPGQGLQFLFEYFSETQRNKGNFPGRFSGRQFSNSRSEMNVSTLELGDSALYLCASSLGTSNYEQYFGPGTRLTVT.

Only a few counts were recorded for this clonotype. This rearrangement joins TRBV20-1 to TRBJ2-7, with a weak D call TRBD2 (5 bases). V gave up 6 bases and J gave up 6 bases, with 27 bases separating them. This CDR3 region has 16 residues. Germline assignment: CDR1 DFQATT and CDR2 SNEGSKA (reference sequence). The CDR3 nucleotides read TGCAGTGCCCAGCCGGGGAACGGGATGCCCTTCGGCGAGCAGTACTTC. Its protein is CSAQPGNGMPFGEQYF.